A single TCR beta chain is shown here with its context. The antigen remains unidentified. This entry comes from a study of cytomegalovirus exposure and HLA in healthy donors. Study-wide findings and caveats: An apparent linkage of common viral pathogens to several of the most significant clusters emerged in a later analysis. Rarity characterized most TCR sequences, yet some public TCRs appeared in many donors. Most likely, a cluster of highly shared sequence variants arose as a sequencing artifact.

The CDR3 is made up of 14 amino acids. CDR1 LNHNV and CDR2 YYDKDF come from the germline V gene (reference sequence). V lost 6 bases to trimming and J lost 5 bases, with 14 bases between them. The study ran its PCR with 60 Vbeta and 13 Jbeta primers. Sequencing was performed with immunoSEQ multiplex PCR; in TCRdb, only in-frame clones are kept and a portion is missing. The sample has under 200,000 clones, approximately 80% seen once. The chain is built from TRBV15 and TRBJ1-5; a possible D gene is TRBD1 (5 bases). The sample was PBMCs. This receptor was identified in a woman between 45 and 65 years old in good health and CMV-seropositive. CDR3 amino acids: CATSPQASYQPQHF. The CDR3 DNA reads as TGTGCCACCAGTCCACAGGCCTCCTATCAGCCCCAGCATTTT.